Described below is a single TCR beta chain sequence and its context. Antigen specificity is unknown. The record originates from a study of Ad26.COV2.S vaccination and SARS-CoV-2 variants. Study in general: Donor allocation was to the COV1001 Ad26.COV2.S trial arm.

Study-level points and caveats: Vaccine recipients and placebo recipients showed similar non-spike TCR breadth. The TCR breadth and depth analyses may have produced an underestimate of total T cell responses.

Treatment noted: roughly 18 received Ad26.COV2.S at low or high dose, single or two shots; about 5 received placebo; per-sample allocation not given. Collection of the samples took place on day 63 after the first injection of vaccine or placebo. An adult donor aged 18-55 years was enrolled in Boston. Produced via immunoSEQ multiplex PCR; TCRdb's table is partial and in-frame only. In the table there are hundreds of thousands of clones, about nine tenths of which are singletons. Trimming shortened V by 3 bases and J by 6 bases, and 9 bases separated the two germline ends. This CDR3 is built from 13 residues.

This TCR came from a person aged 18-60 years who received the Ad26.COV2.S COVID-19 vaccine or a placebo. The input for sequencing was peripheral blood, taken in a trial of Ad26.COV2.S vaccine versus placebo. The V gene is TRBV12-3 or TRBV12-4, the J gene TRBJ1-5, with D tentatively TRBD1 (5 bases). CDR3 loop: CASSFRRVQPQHF. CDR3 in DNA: TGTGCCAGCAGTTTCCGCAGGGTTCAGCCCCAGCATTTT.